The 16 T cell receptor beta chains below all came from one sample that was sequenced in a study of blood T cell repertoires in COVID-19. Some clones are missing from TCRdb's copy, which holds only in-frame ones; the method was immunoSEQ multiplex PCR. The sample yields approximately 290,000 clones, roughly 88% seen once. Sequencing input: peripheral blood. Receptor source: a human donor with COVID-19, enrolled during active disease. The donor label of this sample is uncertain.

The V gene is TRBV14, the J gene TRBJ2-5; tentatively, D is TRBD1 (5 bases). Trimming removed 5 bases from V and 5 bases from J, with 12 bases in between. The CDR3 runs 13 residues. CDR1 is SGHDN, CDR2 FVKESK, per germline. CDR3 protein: CASSNSYRETQYF. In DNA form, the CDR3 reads TGTGCCAGCAGCAACTCGTACAGGGAGACCCAGTACTTC.

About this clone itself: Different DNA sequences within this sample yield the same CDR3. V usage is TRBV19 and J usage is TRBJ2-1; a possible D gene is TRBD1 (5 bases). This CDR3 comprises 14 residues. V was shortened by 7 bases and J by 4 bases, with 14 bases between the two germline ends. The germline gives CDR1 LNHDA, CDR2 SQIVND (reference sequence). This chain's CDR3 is CASNPRGSYNEQFF. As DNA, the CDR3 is TGTGCCAGTAACCCTAGGGGATCTTACAATGAGCAGTTCTTC.

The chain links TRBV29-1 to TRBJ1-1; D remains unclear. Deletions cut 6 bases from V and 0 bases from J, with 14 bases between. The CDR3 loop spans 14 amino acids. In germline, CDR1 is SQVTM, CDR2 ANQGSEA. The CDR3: CSVHPGGVNTEAFF. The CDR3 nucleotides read TGCAGCGTCCACCCCGGCGGGGTGAACACTGAAGCTTTCTTT. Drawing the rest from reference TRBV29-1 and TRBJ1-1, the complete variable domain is SAVISQKPSRDICQRGTSLTIQCQVDSQVTMMFWYRQQPGQSLTLIATANQGSEATYESGFVIDKFPISRPNLTFSTLTVSNMSPEDSSIYLCSVHPGGVNTEAFFGQGTRLTVV.

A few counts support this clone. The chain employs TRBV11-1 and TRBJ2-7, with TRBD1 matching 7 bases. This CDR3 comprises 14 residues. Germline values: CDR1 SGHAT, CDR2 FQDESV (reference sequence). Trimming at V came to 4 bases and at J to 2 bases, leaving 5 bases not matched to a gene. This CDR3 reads CASSSRTGTYEQYF. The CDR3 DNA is TGTGCCAGCAGCTCCCGGACAGGTACCTACGAGCAGTACTTC.

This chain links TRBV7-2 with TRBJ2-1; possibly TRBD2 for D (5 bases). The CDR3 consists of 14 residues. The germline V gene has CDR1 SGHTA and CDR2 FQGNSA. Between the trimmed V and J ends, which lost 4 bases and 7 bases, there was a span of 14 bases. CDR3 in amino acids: CASSSDIASNEQFF. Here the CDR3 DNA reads TGTGCCAGCAGCTCCGATATAGCGAGTAATGAGCAGTTCTTC.

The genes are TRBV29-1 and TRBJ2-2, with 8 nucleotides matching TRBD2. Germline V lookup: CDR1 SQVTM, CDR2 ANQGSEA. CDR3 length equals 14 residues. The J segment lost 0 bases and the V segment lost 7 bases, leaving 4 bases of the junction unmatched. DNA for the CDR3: TGCAGCGCTCGGACTAGCTCGAACACCGGGGAGCTGTTTTTT. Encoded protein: CSARTSSNTGELFF.

The CDR3 sequence is CAISDGRVETQYF. The CDR3 region has the DNA TGTGCCATCAGTGATGGCAGGGTTGAGACCCAGTACTTC. The chain is built from TRBV10-3 and TRBJ2-5; a possible D gene is TRBD1 (5 bases). The CDR3 contains 13 residues. V was cut by 3 bases and J by 5 bases, with 10 bases left in between. Germline CDR1 ENHRY, CDR2 SYGVKD.

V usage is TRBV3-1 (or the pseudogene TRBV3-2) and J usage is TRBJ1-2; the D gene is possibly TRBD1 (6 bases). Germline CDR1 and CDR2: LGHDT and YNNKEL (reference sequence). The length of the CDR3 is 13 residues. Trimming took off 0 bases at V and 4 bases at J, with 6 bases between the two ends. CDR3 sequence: CASSQDRGYGYTF. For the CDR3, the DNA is TGTGCCAGCAGCCAAGACAGGGGCTATGGCTACACCTTC.

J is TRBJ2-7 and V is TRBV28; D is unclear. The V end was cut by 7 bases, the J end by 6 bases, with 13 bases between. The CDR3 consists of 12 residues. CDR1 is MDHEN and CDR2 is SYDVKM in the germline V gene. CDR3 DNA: TGTGCCAGCACAGGTTTTGTGGGCGAGCAGTACTTC. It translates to CASTGFVGEQYF.

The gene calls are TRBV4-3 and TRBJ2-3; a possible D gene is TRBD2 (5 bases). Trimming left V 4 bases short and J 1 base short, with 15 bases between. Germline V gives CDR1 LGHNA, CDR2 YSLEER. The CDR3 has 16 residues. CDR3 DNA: TGCGCCAGCAGCCCACACTCCCGAGCGGGCACAGATACGCAGTATTTT. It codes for CASSPHSRAGTDTQYF.

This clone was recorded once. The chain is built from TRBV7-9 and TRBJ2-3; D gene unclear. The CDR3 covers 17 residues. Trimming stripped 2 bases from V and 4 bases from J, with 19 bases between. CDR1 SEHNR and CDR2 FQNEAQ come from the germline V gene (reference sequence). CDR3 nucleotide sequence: TGTGCCAGCAGCTTAAATGCTGTTGACTTGAGCGCAGATACGCAGTATTTT. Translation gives CASSLNAVDLSADTQYF.

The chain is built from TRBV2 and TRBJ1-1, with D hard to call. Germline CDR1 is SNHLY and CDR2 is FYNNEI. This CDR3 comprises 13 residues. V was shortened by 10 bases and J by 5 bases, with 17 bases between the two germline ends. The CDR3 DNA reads TGTGCCACCCAGTACGAGGGCCGGACTGAAGCTTTCTTT. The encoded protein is CATQYEGRTEAFF.

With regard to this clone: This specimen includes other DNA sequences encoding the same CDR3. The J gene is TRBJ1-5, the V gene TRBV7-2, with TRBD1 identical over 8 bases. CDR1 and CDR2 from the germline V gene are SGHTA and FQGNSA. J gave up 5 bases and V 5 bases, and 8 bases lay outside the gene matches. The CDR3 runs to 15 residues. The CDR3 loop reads CASSLTGGTDQPQHF. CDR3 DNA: TGTGCCAGCAGCCTCACAGGGGGAACCGATCAGCCCCAGCATTTT.

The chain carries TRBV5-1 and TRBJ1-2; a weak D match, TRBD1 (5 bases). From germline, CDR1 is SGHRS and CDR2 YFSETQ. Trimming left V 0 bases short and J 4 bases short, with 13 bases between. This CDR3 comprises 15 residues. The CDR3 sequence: CASSLEPGIAYGYTF. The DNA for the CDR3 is TGCGCCAGCAGCTTGGAACCAGGGATCGCCTATGGCTACACCTTC. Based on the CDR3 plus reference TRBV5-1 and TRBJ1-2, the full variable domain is KAGVTQTPRYLIKTRGQQVTLSCSPISGHRSVSWYQQTPGQGLQFLFEYFSETQRNKGNFPGRFSGRQFSNSRSEMNVSTLELGDSALYLCASSLEPGIAYGYTFGSGTRLTVV.

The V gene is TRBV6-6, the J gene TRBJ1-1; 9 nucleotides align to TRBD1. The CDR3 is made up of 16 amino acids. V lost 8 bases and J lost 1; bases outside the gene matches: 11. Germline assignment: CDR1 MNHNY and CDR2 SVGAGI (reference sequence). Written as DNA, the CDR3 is TGTGCCAGCGTTACCCTCTGGACAGGGGAGAACACTGAAGCTTTCTTT. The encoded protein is CASVTLWTGENTEAFF.

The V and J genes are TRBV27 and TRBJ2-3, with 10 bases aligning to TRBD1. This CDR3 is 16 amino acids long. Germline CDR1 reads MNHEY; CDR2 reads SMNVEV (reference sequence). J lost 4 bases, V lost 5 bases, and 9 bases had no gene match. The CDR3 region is CASSPGTGAVADTQYF. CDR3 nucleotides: TGTGCCAGCAGTCCGGGGACAGGGGCGGTTGCAGATACGCAGTATTTT.